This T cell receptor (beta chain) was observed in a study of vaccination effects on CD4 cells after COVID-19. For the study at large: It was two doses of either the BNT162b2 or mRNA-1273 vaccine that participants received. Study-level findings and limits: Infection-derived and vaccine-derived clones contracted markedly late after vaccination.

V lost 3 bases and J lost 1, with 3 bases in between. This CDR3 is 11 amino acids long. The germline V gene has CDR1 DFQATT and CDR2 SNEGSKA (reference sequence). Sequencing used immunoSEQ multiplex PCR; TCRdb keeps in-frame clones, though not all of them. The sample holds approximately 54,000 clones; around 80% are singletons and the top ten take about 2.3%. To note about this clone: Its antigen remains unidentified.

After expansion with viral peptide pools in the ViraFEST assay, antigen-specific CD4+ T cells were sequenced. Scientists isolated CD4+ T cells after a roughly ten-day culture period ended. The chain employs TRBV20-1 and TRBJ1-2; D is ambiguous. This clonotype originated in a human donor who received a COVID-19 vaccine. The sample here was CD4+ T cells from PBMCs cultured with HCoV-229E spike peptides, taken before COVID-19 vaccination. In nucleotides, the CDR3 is TGCAGTGCTAGTAGTAACTATGGCTACACCTTC. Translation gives CSASSNYGYTF.